The 18 T cell receptor beta chains below were found in one sample sequenced in a study of cytomegalovirus exposure and HLA in healthy donors. The PCR made use of 60 Vbeta and 13 Jbeta primers. The repertoire was sequenced with immunoSEQ multiplex PCR; TCRdb's copy has only in-frame clones and lacks some. The repertoire holds 170,000 or so clones, roughly 70% seen once, with 2.9% in the top ten. Sequencing used PBMCs. The receptors were sampled from a male donor in good health and CMV-seronegative.

The table lists this clone with a few counts. V gene TRBV4-2 combines with J gene TRBJ1-5, with D tentatively TRBD1 (5 bases). The CDR3 runs to 14 residues. Germline V lookup: CDR1 LGHNA, CDR2 YNFKEQ. Trimming shortened V by 3 bases and J by 2 bases, and 8 bases separated the two germline ends. The DNA of the CDR3 is TGTGCCAGCAGCCAGGACACCCGCAATCAGCCCCAGCATTTT. Translating it yields CASSQDTRNQPQHF.

This rearrangement joins TRBV30 to TRBJ1-2; no definite D call. The CDR3 sequence is 11 residues long. Germline V gene lookup returns CDR1 GTSNPN and CDR2 SVGIG (reference sequence). V was pared by 4 bases and J by 8 bases, with 11 bases between. CDR3 DNA sequence: TGTGCCTGGACATCATTGTCCGGCTACACCTTC. Its translation is CAWTSLSGYTF.

This sequence joins TRBV19 and TRBJ1-5; 9 nucleotides agree with TRBD1. CDR3 length: 17 amino acids. Germline loops: CDR1 LNHDA, CDR2 SQIVND (reference sequence). Trimming at V came to 2 bases and at J to 6 bases, leaving 11 bases not matched to a gene. CDR3: CASSILWGRQGGQPQHF. The CDR3 region has the DNA TGTGCCAGTAGTATACTCTGGGGACGACAGGGGGGTCAGCCCCAGCATTTT. The variable domain in full, with the rest retrieved from reference TRBV19 and TRBJ1-5, is DGGITQSPKYLFRKEGQNVTLSCEQNLNHDAMYWYRQDPGQGLRLIYYSQIVNDFQKGDIAEGYSVSREKKESFPLTVTSAQKNPTAFYLCASSILWGRQGGQPQHFGDGTRLSIL.

V usage is TRBV27 and J usage is TRBJ1-5; D is perhaps TRBD1 (5 bases). Germline V CDR1 and CDR2: MNHEY, SMNVEV (reference sequence). Trimming pared 9 bases from V and 8 bases from J, leaving 23 bases between. The length of the CDR3 is 15 residues. CDR3 in DNA: TGTGCCAGTTCACCGTTGGGCGGCCGGGGGAAGCCCCAGCATTTT. Its translation is CASSPLGGRGKPQHF.

This clone was detected only a few times. The chain has TRBV6-4 and TRBJ2-3, with D perhaps matching TRBD1 (6 bases). This CDR3 region has 15 residues. Germline V gene lookup returns CDR1 MRHNA and CDR2 SNTAGT. Trimming pared 4 bases from V and 1 base from J, leaving 12 bases between. This chain's CDR3 is CASSVGAGGTDTQYF. Written as DNA, the CDR3 is TGTGCCAGCAGTGTAGGGGCAGGGGGCACAGATACGCAGTATTTT.

The J gene is TRBJ1-3, the V gene TRBV28; weak D call: TRBD1 (5 bases). V gave up 3 bases and J gave up 3 bases, with 12 bases separating them. The germline gives CDR1 MDHEN, CDR2 SYDVKM. CDR3 length: 15 residues. The CDR3 region has the DNA TGTGCCAGCAGTTTTGGTTGGGGGGTTGGAAACACCATATATTTT. This codes for CASSFGWGVGNTIYF. The entire variable domain, with the rest obtained from reference TRBV28 and TRBJ1-3, is as follows: DVKVTQSSRYLVKRTGEKVFLECVQDMDHENMFWYRQDPGLGLRLIYFSYDVKMKEKGDIPEGYSVSREKKERFSLILESASTNQTSMYLCASSFGWGVGNTIYFGEGSWLTVV.

The chain recombines TRBV30 with TRBJ1-6, with a weak D call TRBD1 (5 bases). Germline V CDR1 and CDR2: GTSNPN, SVGIG (reference sequence). V was cut by 3 bases and J by 0 bases, with 9 bases left in between. The CDR3 covers 15 residues. The CDR3 protein is CAWRTGNSYNSPLHF. The CDR3 bases are TGTGCCTGGAGAACAGGCAACTCCTATAATTCACCCCTCCACTTT.

This sequence joins TRBV6-1 and TRBJ2-1, with 7 bases aligning to TRBD2. V trimming: 8 bases; J trimming: 4 bases; junction bases outside the gene matches: 8. The CDR3 runs to 14 residues. Germline CDR1 MNHNS, CDR2 SASEGT. The CDR3 DNA sequence: TGTGCCAGCTCGCCCGGACTAGAATACAATGAGCAGTTCTTC. Encoded protein: CASSPGLEYNEQFF.

A single count supports this clone. The chain combines TRBV10-3 with TRBJ2-5; D is undetermined. The DNA matches TRBJ2-7 better at its end, which makes the J call doubtful. CDR1 and CDR2 (germline): ENHRY, SYGVKD. The CDR3 loop spans 11 amino acids. The CDR3, as DNA: TGTGCCATCATGGTAGACTACGAGCAGTACTTC. Protein product: CAIMVDYEQYF.

This clone was seen only a few times. The J gene is TRBJ2-3, the V gene TRBV7-9, with 10 bases fitting TRBD2. The V and J ends lost 8 bases and 2 bases, in that order; junction bases with no gene match: 7. Germline-derived CDR1 and CDR2 are SEHNR and FQNEAQ (reference sequence). The CDR3 runs to 15 residues. CDR3 DNA sequence: TGTGCCAGCGGTTCGACTAGCGGGCTCACAGATACGCAGTATTTT. As protein: CASGSTSGLTDTQYF.

The chain is built from TRBV28 and TRBJ1-1; D ambiguous. This CDR3 has 14 amino acids. V was cut by 6 bases and J by 8 bases, with 19 bases left in between. Germline assignment: CDR1 MDHEN and CDR2 SYDVKM. CDR3 DNA sequence: TGTGCCAGCAGCCCTGGCGTCCCGGGTTCCGAAGCTTTCTTT. Translating it yields CASSPGVPGSEAFF.

V and J are TRBV28 and TRBJ1-2; TRBD1 agrees at 8 bases. J was trimmed by 3 bases and V by 2 bases; bases with no gene match: 2. Per the germline V gene, CDR1 is MDHEN and CDR2 is SYDVKM. CDR3 length: 14 amino acids. The CDR3 sequence: CASSLQGAYYGYTF. DNA of the CDR3: TGTGCCAGCAGTTTACAGGGGGCCTACTATGGCTACACCTTC.

The sample holds a few counts of this clone. The chain is built from TRBV7-8 and TRBJ1-4, with TRBD1 matching 7 bases. The V gene end was trimmed by 1 base and the J gene end by 4 bases; junction bases not matched to a gene: 12. The CDR3 contains 18 residues. Germline assignment: CDR1 SGHVS and CDR2 FQNEAQ. The CDR3 DNA is TGTGCCAGCAGCTTAGACAGGGGCGCCCGAACGGGTAATGAAAAACTGTTTTTT. Amino acid sequence: CASSLDRGARTGNEKLFF.

Concerning this clone itself: One junction end disagrees with the germline gene, perhaps due to a read error. This chain joins TRBV28 and TRBJ2-1, with D uncertain. This CDR3 comprises 12 residues. Germline V gene data show CDR1 as MDHEN and CDR2 as SYDVKM. CDR3 sequence reads: CASSLSARREIF. The DNA for the CDR3 is TGTGCCAGCAGTTTATCGGCCAGGCGAGAGATCTTC.

This sequence joins TRBV30 and TRBJ2-1; 7 nucleotides align to TRBD1. Trimming cost V 0 bases and J 1 base; bases outside gene matches: 6. CDR1 GTSNPN and CDR2 SVGIG come from the germline V gene (reference sequence). The CDR3 totals 16 residues. The CDR3 region is CAWSVSGTASYNEQFF. As DNA, the CDR3 is TGTGCCTGGAGTGTATCTGGGACAGCATCCTACAATGAGCAGTTCTTC.

J is TRBJ2-6 and V is TRBV11-2; the D gene is possibly TRBD1 (6 bases). Germline loops: CDR1 SGHAT, CDR2 FQNNGV. The CDR3 has 14 amino acids. V was pared by 6 bases and J by 1 base, with 7 bases between. CDR3 residues: CASRQGSGANVLTF. CDR3 DNA sequence: TGTGCCAGCAGGCAGGGGTCTGGGGCCAACGTCCTGACTTTC. The entire variable domain, with the rest obtained from reference TRBV11-2 and TRBJ2-6, is as follows: EAGVAQSPRYKIIEKRQSVAFWCNPISGHATLYWYQQILGQGPKLLIQFQNNGVVDDSQLPKDRFSAERLKGVDSTLKIQPAKLEDSAVYLCASRQGSGANVLTFGAGSRLTVL.

The chain joins TRBV30 to TRBJ2-1, with 12 nucleotides matching TRBD2. V gave up 0 bases and J gave up 12 bases; unmatched junction bases: 15. CDR1 GTSNPN and CDR2 SVGIG come from the germline V gene (reference sequence). This CDR3 region has 17 residues. The CDR3 DNA is TGTGCCTGGAGTGTTTTAGGGCTAGCGGGAGGGCGAGAGAGGCAGTTCTTC. Translation gives CAWSVLGLAGGRERQFF.

The gene calls are TRBV5-6 and TRBJ2-7; 9 nucleotides align to TRBD1. V gave up 4 bases and J gave up 4 bases; unmatched junction bases: 6. Germline lookup yields CDR1 SGHDT and CDR2 YYEEEE. The CDR3 consists of 14 residues. For the CDR3, the DNA is TGTGCCAGCAGCACCTGGACAGGGGATTACGAGCAGTACTTC. It specifies CASSTWTGDYEQYF.